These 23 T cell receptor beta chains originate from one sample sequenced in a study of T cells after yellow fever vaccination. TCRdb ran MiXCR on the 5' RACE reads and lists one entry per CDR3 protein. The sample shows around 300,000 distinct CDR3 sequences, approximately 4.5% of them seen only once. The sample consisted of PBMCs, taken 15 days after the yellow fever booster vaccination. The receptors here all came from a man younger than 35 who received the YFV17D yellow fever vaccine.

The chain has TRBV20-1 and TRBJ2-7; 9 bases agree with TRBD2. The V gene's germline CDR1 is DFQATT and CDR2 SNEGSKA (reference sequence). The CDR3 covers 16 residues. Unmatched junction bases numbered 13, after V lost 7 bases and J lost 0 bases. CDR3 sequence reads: CSVHPSGDTSSYEQYF. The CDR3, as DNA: TGCAGTGTTCACCCTAGCGGGGACACAAGCTCCTACGAGCAGTACTTC.

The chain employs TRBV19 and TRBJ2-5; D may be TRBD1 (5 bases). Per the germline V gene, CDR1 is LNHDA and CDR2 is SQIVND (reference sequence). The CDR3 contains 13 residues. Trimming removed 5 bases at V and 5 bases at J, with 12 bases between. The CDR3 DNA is TGTGCCAGTAGTCCGGCAGGGCGGGAGACCCAGTACTTC. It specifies CASSPAGRETQYF.

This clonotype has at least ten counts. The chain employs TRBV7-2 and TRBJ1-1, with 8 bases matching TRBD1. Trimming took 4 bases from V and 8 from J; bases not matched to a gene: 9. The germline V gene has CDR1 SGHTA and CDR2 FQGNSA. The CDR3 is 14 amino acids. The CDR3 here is CASSSHRGGEEAFF. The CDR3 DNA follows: TGTGCCAGCAGCTCCCACAGGGGGGGTGAGGAAGCTTTCTTT.

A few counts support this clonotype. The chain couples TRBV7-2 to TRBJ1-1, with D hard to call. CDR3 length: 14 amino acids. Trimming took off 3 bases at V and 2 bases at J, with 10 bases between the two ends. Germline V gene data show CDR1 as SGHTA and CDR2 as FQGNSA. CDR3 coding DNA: TGTGCCAGCAGCTTTGGTGGTCGAAACACTGAAGCTTTCTTT. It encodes CASSFGGRNTEAFF.

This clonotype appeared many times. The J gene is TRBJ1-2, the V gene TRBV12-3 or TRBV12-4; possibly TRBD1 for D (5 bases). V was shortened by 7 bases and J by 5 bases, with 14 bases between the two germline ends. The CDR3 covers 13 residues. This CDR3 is CASNRDRGYGYTF. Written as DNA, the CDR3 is TGTGCCAGCAACCGGGACCGAGGATATGGCTACACCTTC.

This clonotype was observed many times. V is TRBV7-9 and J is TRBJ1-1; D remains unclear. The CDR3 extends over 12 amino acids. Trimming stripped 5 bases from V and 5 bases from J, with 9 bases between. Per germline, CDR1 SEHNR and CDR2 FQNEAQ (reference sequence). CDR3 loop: CASSLSLTEAFF. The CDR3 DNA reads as TGTGCCAGCAGCCTAAGTCTGACTGAAGCTTTCTTT.

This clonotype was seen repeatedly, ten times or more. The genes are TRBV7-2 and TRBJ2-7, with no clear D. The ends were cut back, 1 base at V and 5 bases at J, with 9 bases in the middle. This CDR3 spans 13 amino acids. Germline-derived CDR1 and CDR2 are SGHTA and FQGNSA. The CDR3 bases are TGTGCCAGCAGCTTAGACCCTTACAACGAGCAGTACTTC. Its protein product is CASSLDPYNEQYF.

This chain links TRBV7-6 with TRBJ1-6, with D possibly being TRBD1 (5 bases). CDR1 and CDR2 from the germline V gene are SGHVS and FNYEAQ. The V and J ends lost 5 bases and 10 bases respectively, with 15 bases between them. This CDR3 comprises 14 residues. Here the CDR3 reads CASSPGGGMSPLHF. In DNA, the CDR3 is TGTGCCAGCAGCCCCGGGGGAGGTATGTCACCCCTCCACTTT.

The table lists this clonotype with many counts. The CDR3 DNA sequence: TGTGCCAGCAGTAACCAAGAGACCCAGTACTTC. It is translated as CASSNQETQYF. The chain links TRBV6-5 to TRBJ2-5; D call uncertain. The CDR3 runs 11 residues. Germline assignment: CDR1 MNHEY and CDR2 SVGAGI. Deletions cut 5 bases from V and 0 bases from J, with 1 base between.

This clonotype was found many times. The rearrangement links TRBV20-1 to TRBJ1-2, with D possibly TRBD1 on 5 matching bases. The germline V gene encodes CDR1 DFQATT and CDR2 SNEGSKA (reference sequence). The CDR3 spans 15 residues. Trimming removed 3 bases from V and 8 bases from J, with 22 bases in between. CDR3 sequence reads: CSASLPGTEKIGYTF. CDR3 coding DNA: TGCAGTGCTAGCCTACCAGGGACGGAAAAAATCGGCTACACCTTC.

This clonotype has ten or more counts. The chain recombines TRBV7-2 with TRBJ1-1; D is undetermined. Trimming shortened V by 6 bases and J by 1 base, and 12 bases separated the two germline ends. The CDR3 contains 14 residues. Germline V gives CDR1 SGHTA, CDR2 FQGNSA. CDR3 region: CASRLNPGNTEAFF. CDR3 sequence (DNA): TGTGCCAGCAGACTAAACCCCGGGAACACTGAAGCTTTCTTT.

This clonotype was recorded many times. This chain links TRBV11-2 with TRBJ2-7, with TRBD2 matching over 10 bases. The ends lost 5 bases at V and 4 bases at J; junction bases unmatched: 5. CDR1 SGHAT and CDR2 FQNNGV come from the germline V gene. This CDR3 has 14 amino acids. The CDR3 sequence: CASSAGLAVYEQYV. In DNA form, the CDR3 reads TGTGCCAGCAGCGCCGGACTAGCGGTTTACGAGCAGTACGTC.

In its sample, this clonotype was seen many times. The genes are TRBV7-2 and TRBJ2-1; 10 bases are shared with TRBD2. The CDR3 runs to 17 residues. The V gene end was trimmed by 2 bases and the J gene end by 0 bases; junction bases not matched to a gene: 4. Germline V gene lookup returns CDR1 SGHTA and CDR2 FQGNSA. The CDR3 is CASSLLAGGASYNEQFF. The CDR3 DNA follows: TGTGCCAGCAGCTTATTAGCGGGGGGCGCCTCCTACAATGAGCAGTTCTTC.

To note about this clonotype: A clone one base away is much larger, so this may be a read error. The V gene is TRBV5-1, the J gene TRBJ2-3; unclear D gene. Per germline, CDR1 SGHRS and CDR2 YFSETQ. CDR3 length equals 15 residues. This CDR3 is CASSLRQDGTYTQYF. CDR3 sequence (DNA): TGCGCCAGCAGCTTAAGGCAGGACGGCACATATACGCAGTATTTT.

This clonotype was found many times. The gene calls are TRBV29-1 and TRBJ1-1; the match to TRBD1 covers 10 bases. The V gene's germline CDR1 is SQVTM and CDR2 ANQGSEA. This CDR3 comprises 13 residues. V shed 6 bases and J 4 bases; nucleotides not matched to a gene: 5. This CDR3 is CSVDRGLGTEAFF. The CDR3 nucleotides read TGCAGCGTCGACAGGGGGCTCGGCACTGAAGCTTTCTTT.

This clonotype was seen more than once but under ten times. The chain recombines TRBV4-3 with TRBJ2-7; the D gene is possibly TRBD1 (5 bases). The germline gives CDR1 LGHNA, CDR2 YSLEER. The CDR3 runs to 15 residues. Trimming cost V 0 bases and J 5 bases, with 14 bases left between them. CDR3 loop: CASSQEWGPGHEQYF. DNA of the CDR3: TGCGCCAGCAGCCAAGAATGGGGCCCCGGCCACGAGCAGTACTTC.

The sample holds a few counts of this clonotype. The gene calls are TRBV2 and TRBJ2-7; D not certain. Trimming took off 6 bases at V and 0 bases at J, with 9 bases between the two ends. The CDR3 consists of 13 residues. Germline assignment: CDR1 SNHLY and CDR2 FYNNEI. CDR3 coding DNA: TGTGCCAGCAGGGGGATCAGCTCCTACGAGCAGTACTTC. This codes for CASRGISSYEQYF.

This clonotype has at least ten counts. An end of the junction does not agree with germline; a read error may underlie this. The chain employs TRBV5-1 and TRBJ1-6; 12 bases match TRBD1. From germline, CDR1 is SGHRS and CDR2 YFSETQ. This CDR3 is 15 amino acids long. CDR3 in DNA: TGTGCCAGCAGCTTAGGGACAGGGGGCAATTCACCCCTCCACTTT. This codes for CASSLGTGGNSPLHF. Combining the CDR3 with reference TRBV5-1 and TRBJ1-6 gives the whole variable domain KAGVTQTPRYLIKTRGQQVTLSCSPISGHRSVSWYQQTPGQGLQFLFEYFSETQRNKGNFPGRFSGRQFSNSRSEMNVSTLELGDSALYLCASSLGTGGNSPLHFGNGTRLTVT.

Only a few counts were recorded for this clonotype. The CDR3 sequence is CASSLSNQGAGAFF. Here the CDR3 DNA reads TGTGCCAGCAGTTTATCGAACCAGGGGGCTGGGGCTTTCTTT. The genes are TRBV27 and TRBJ1-1; 8 bases agree with TRBD1. The V gene end was trimmed by 0 bases and the J gene end by 11 bases; junction bases not matched to a gene: 8. Germline V gives CDR1 MNHEY, CDR2 SMNVEV (reference sequence). CDR3 size: 14 residues.

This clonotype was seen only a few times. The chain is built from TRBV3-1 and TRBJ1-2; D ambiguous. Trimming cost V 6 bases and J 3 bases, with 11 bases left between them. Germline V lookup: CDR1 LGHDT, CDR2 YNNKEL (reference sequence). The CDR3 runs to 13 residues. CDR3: CASRGGGDYGYTF. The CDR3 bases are TGTGCCAGCAGAGGCGGCGGGGACTATGGCTACACCTTC.

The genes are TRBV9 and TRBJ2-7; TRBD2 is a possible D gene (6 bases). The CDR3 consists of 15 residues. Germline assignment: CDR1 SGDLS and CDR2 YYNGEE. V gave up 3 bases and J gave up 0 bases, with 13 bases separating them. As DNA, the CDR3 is TGTGCCAGCAGCGCCGGGGACTGGGGCTCCTACGAGCAGTACTTC. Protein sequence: CASSAGDWGSYEQYF.

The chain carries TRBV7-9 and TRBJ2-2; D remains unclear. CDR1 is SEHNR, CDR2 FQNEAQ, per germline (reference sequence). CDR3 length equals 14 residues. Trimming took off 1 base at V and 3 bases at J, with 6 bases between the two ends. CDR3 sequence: CASSLVRHTGELFF. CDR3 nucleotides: TGTGCCAGCAGCTTAGTTCGTCACACCGGGGAGCTGTTTTTT.

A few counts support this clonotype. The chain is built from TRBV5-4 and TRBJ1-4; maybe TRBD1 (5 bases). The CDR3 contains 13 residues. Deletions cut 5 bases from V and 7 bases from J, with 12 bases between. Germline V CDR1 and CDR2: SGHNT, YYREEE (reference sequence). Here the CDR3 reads CASRFGGSEKLFF. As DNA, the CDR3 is TGTGCCAGCAGATTTGGGGGATCTGAAAAACTGTTTTTT.